This T cell receptor beta chain was identified during a study of T cells in Graves' hyperthyroidism and ophthalmopathy. Deletions cut 0 bases from V and 8 bases from J, with 10 bases between. Germline assignment: CDR1 DFQATT and CDR2 SNEGSKA (reference sequence). The length of the CDR3 is 12 residues. Diagnosing involved the use of clinical symptoms, serum thyroxine and TRAb, thyroid ultrasound and orbital computed tomography. RNA transcripts were the template for amplifying TCR beta CDR3 regions. A first-round RT-PCR of the TCR CDR3 used the HTBI primer set. MiXCR was run by TCRdb on the multiplex PCR reads, yielding one entry per CDR3 protein. The repertoire holds 95,000 to 100,000 distinct CDR3 sequences, roughly 49% seen once, with around 29% in the top ten.

Sequences were obtained from blood. The J gene is TRBJ2-5, the V gene TRBV20-1, with D tentatively TRBD2 (6 bases). The sequence came from a woman aged 40 to 49 with Graves' hyperthyroidism. The chain's CDR3 is CSAREAGSTQYF. The CDR3 coding sequence is TGCAGTGCTAGAGAGGCCGGGAGTACCCAGTACTTC.